This entry features one T cell receptor (beta chain) sequence. Its antigen is not yet known. No per-base quality is available; no much larger clone lies one base away. TCRbeta CDR3 regions were amplified from genomic DNA using the immunoSEQ Assay, a bias-controlled multiplex PCR. The paper's processing steps were these. The number of nucleated cells in each sample was estimated by amplification of reference gene primers within the assay. To quantify the absolute abundance of each unique TCRbeta CDR3 rearrangement, sequence reads were collapsed and filtered. For each sample, productive Simpson clonality was calculated by taking the square root of Simpson's diversity index across productive rearrangements. The table was pulled from immuneACCESS by TCRdb, which kept in-frame rearrangements only. Such tables lose some clones; where checked, under half of the loss comes from unresolved V genes, and the rest has no known cause. D and trimming were read from the DNA, whereas the V and J calls and clone size are those reported in that table. The sample records about 270,000 clones, approximately 90% of which are singletons. The ten most abundant clones make up 4.1% of the sample.

In the prospective study, participants were about 18 to 100 years old, resided in fewer than 25 geographic areas of the United States, and were enrolled through a virtual design. In the prospective study, participants were assigned to cohorts based on the clinical history participants reported in a screening survey and a study questionnaire. Each participant in the prospective study had whole blood, serum and a nasopharyngeal or oropharyngeal swab collected by mobile phlebotomists. Additional blood draws and questionnaires over an approximately two-month period could optionally be provided by prospective study participants. Prospective study blood samples were shipped either frozen or at room temperature before DNA extraction. The source of the sample is a study of blood T cell repertoires in COVID-19 (dated by TCRdb to the early 2020s). Study-wide context: Samples covering the acute and convalescent phases of COVID-19 were provided by collaborators in the United States, Italy and Spain. The prospective study material was composed of cDNA or gDNA derived from T cells, B-cell-depleted T cells, or PBMCs. Subjects who had been exposed to COVID-19, were actively infected with it, or had recovered from it provided the deeply sampled blood TCRbeta repertoires that made up the dataset. The repertoires were made available in a free public database intended to serve as a resource for research on the immune response to SARS-CoV-2. Samples were obtained from the ongoing ImmuneRACE study (first 160 participants) and from 1,254 subjects provided by 6 global collaborators. Nearly every sample came with metadata listing a de-identified subject ID, COVID-19 status, age in years and sex. Where HLA class I and class II types were available, the types were taken from metadata supplied by the sample provider, not from assay-based typing. Summary of the overall study and its limitations: Clinical and demographic metadata were provided uncurated, with the amount varying by source and participant.

The CDR3, cysteine through phenylalanine, is 16 amino acids long. The sequence is cut down to CDR3 DNA, 48 bases in frame from base 1. Per the germline V gene, SGDLS is the CDR1 and YYNGEE is the CDR2. The germline V and J ends show losses of 4 bases and 7 bases respectively, and no gene match explains 13 bases of the junction. The sample consisted of PBMCs or T cells enriched from blood (not recorded which). This TCR came from a young woman with acute COVID-19. Recombination linked TRBV9 to TRBJ2-4; 8 junctional bases match TRBD2. The base sequence is TGTGCCAGCAGCCCTCCCCCCGGGACTAGAGGGAACATTCAGTACTTC. This codes for CASSPPPGTRGNIQYF.